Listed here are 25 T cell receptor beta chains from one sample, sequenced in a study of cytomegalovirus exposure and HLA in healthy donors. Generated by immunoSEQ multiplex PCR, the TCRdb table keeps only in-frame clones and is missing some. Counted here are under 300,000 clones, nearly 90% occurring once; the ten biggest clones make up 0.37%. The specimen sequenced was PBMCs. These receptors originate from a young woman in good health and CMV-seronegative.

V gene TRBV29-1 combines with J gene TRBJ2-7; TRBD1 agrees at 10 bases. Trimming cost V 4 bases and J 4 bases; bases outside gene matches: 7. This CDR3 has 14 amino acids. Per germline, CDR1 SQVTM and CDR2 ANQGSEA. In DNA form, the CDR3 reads TGCAGCGTTGCCAGAGGACAGGGGGATTACGAGCAGTACTTC. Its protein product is CSVARGQGDYEQYF.

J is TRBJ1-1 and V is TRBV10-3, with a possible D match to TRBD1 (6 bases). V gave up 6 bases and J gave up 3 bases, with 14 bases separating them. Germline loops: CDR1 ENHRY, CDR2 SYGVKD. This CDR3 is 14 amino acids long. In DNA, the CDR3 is TGTGCCATCAGCGCCAGGGGCGGTGACACTGAAGCTTTCTTT. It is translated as CAISARGGDTEAFF.

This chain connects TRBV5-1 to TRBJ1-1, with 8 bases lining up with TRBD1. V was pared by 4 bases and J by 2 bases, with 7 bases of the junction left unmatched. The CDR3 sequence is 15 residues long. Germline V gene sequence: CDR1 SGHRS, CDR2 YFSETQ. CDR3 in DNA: TGCGCCAGCAGCATGTTACAGGGGGAAAACACTGAAGCTTTCTTT. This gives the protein CASSMLQGENTEAFF.

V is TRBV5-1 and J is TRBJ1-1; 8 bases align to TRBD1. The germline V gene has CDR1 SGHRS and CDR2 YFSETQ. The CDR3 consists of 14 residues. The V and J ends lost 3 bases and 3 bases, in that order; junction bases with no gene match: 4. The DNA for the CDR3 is TGCGCCAGCAGCTCAGGGGGCGCGGACACTGAAGCTTTCTTT. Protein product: CASSSGGADTEAFF. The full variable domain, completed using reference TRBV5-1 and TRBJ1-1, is KAGVTQTPRYLIKTRGQQVTLSCSPISGHRSVSWYQQTPGQGLQFLFEYFSETQRNKGNFPGRFSGRQFSNSRSEMNVSTLELGDSALYLCASSSGGADTEAFFGQGTRLTVV.

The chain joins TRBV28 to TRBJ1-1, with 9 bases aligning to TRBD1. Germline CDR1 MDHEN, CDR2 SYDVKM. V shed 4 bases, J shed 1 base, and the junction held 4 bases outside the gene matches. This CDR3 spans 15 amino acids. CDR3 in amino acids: CASSSLGQGNTEAFF. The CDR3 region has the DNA TGTGCCAGCAGTTCCTTGGGACAGGGGAACACTGAAGCTTTCTTT.

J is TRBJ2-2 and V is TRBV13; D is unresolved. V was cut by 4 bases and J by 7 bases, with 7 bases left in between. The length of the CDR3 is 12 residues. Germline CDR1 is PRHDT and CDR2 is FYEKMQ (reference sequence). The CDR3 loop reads CASSSRGGELFF. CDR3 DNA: TGTGCCAGCAGCTCGAGAGGCGGGGAGCTGTTTTTT.

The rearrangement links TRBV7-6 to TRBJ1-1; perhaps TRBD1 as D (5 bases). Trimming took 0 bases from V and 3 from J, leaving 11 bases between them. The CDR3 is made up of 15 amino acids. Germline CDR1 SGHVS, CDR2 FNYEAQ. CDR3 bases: TGTGCCAGCAGCTTAGCCAGGGAAGGCGACACTGAAGCTTTCTTT. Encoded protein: CASSLAREGDTEAFF.

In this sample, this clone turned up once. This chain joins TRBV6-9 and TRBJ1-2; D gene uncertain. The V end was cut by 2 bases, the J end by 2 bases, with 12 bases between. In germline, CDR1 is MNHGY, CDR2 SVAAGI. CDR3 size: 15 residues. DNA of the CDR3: TGTGCCAGCAGTTATCTCGGGCGGGTAAACTATGGCTACACCTTC. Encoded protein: CASSYLGRVNYGYTF.

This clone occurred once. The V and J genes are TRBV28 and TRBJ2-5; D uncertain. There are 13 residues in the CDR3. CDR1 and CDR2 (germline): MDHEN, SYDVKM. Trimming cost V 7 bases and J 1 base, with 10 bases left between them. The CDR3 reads CASTFRSQETQYF. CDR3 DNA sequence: TGTGCCAGCACTTTCCGGTCCCAAGAGACCCAGTACTTC.

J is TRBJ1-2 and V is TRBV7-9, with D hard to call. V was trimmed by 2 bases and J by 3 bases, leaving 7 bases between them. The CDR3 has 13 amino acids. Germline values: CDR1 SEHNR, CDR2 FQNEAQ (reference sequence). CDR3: CASSLFQDYGYTF. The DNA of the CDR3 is TGTGCCAGCAGCTTATTCCAGGACTATGGCTACACCTTC. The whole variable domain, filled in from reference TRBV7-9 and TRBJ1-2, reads DTGVSQNPRHKITKRGQNVTFRCDPISEHNRLYWYRQTLGQGPEFLTYFQNEAQLEKSRLLSDRFSAERPKGSFSTLEIQRTEQGDSAMYLCASSLFQDYGYTFGSGTRLTVV.

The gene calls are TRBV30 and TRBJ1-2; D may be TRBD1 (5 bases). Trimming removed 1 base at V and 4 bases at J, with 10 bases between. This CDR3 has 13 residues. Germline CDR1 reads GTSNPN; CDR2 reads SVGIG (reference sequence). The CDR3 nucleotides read TGTGCCTGGAGTGAAGGGGAGGGCTATGGCTACACCTTC. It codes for CAWSEGEGYGYTF.

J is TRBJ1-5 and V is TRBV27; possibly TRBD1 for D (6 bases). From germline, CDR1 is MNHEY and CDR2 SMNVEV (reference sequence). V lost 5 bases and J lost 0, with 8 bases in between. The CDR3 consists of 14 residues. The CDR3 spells CASSGTNSNQPQHF. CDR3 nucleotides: TGTGCCAGCAGTGGGACAAATAGCAATCAGCCCCAGCATTTT.

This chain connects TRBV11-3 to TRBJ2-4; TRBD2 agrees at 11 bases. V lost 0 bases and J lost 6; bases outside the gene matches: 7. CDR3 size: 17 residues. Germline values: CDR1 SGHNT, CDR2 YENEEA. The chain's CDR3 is CASSLEGPSGGPNIQYF. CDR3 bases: TGTGCCAGCAGCTTAGAAGGTCCTAGCGGGGGGCCAAACATTCAGTACTTC.

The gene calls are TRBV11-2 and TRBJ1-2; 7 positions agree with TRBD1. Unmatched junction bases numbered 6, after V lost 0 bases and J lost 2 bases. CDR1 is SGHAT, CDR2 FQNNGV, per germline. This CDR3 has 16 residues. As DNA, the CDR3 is TGTGCCAGCAGCTTAGAAGGGGGCGCCTTCAACTATGGCTACACCTTC. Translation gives CASSLEGGAFNYGYTF.

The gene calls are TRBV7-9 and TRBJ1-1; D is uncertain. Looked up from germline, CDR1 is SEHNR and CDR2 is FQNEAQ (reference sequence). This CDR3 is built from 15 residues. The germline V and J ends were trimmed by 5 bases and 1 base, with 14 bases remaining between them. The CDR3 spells CASSPHTNPNTEAFF. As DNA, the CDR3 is TGTGCCAGCAGCCCACACACGAACCCGAACACTGAAGCTTTCTTT.

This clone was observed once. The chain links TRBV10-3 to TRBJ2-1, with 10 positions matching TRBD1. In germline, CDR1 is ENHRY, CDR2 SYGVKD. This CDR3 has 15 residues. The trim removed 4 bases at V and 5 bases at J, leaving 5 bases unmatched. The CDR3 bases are TGTGCCATCAGTGGGAAGGGACAGGGGAACAATGAGCAGTTCTTC. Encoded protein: CAISGKGQGNNEQFF.

The CDR3 is CASSQTEVGPQGNTIYF. The DNA for the CDR3 is TGCGCCAGCAGCCAAACCGAGGTAGGCCCACAAGGAAACACCATATATTTT. The V and J genes are TRBV4-1 and TRBJ1-3; D is undetermined. This CDR3 spans 17 amino acids. V lost 2 bases to trimming and J lost 4 bases, with 18 bases between them. Germline V gene data show CDR1 as MGHRA and CDR2 as YSYEKL.

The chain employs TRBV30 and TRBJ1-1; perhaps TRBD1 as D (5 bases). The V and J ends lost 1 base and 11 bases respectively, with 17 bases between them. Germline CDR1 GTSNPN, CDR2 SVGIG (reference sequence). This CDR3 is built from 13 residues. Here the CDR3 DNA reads TGTGCCTGGAGTGCTGGACATAGGAATAGTGCTTTCTTT. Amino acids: CAWSAGHRNSAFF.

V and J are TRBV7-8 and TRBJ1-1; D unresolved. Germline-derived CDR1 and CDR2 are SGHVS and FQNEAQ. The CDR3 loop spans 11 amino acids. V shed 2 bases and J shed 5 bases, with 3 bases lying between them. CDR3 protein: CASSLSTEAFF. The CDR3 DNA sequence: TGTGCCAGCAGCTTATCAACTGAAGCTTTCTTT.

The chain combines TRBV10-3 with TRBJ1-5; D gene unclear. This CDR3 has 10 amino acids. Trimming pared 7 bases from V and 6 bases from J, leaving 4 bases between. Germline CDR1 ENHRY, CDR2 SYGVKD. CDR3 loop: CAITLQPQHF. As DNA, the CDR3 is TGTGCCATCACCCTTCAGCCCCAGCATTTT.

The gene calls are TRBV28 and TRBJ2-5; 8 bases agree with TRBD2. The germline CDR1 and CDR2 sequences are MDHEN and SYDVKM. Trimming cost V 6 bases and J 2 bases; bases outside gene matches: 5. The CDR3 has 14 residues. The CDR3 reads CASRISGKQETQYF. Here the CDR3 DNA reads TGTGCCAGCAGAATTAGCGGGAAGCAAGAGACCCAGTACTTC.

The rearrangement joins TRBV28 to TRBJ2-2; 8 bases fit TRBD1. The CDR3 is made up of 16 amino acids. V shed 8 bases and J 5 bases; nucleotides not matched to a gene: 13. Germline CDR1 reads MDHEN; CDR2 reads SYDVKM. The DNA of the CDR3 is TGTGCCAGCTTCGAGACAGGGGCCTCCGGGACCGGGGAGCTGTTTTTT. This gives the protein CASFETGASGTGELFF. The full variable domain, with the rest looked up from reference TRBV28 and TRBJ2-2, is DVKVTQSSRYLVKRTGEKVFLECVQDMDHENMFWYRQDPGLGLRLIYFSYDVKMKEKGDIPEGYSVSREKKERFSLILESASTNQTSMYLCASFETGASGTGELFFGEGSRLTVL.

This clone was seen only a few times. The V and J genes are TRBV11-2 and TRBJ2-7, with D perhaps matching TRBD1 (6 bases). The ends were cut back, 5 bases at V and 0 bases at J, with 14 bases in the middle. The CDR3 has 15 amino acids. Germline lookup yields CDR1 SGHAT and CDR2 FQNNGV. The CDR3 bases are TGTGCCAGCAGCCCTCGGACAGTCTTCTCCTACGAGCAGTACTTC. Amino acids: CASSPRTVFSYEQYF.

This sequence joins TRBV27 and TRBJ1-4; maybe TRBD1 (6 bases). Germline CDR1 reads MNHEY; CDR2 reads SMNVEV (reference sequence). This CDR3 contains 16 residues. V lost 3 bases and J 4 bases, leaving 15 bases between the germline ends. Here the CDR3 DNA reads TGTGCCAGCAGTTTCGCGACAGGAGCAATTAATGAAAAACTGTTTTTT. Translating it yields CASSFATGAINEKLFF.

CDR3 region: CSVDLSRGRMNEQFF. CDR3 DNA sequence: TGCAGCGTTGATTTGTCGAGGGGGCGGATGAATGAGCAGTTCTTC. The V call is TRBV29-1, the J call TRBJ2-1, with TRBD1 matching over 7 bases. The CDR3 runs to 15 residues. V gave up 3 bases and J gave up 7 bases; unmatched junction bases: 12. The germline V gene has CDR1 SQVTM and CDR2 ANQGSEA.